Shown below are 19 T cell receptor beta chains from a single sample sequenced in a study of cytomegalovirus exposure and HLA in healthy donors. Both 60 Vbeta primers and 13 Jbeta primers went into the PCR. Generated by immunoSEQ multiplex PCR, the TCRdb table keeps only in-frame clones and is missing some. Counted here are fewer than 150,000 clones, roughly 80% occurring once; the ten biggest clones make up over 3%. The sequenced sample consisted of PBMCs. Receptors were obtained from a man in his forties in good health and CMV-seronegative.

The chain carries TRBV28 and TRBJ2-7; TRBD2 aligns across 10 bases. Per germline, CDR1 MDHEN and CDR2 SYDVKM. The CDR3 covers 15 residues. With V trimmed by 4 bases and J by 0 bases, 3 bases remained unmatched. The CDR3 region has the DNA TGTGCCAGCAGTTCCTCTAGCGGGAGCTCCTACGAGCAGTACTTC. This encodes CASSSSSGSSYEQYF.

The chain is built from TRBV5-6 and TRBJ2-7, with TRBD2 as a possible D gene (5 bases). The CDR3 length is 14 residues. Germline assignment: CDR1 SGHDT and CDR2 YYEEEE. V lost 0 bases and J lost 1, with 8 bases in between. The chain's CDR3 is CASSLGGSSYEQYF. The CDR3 nucleotides read TGTGCCAGCAGCTTGGGCGGGTCATCCTACGAGCAGTACTTC.

This clone was counted only a few times. This chain links TRBV5-4 with TRBJ2-3; the D gene is possibly TRBD1 (6 bases). This CDR3 comprises 15 residues. Trimming took 3 bases from V and 1 from J, leaving 12 bases between them. The germline V gene encodes CDR1 SGHNT and CDR2 YYREEE (reference sequence). The CDR3: CASSSGTPGTDTQYF. In DNA form, the CDR3 reads TGTGCCAGCAGCTCCGGGACACCGGGCACAGATACGCAGTATTTT.

The chain is built from TRBV4-1 and TRBJ1-6; D not certain. Trimming stripped 0 bases from V and 6 bases from J, with 15 bases between. This CDR3 region has 17 residues. Germline V gives CDR1 MGHRA, CDR2 YSYEKL. The CDR3 loop is CASSQEPAGAGNSPLHF. In nucleotides, the CDR3 is TGCGCCAGCAGCCAAGAGCCCGCGGGAGCGGGTAATTCACCCCTCCACTTT.

The rearrangement links TRBV6-5 to TRBJ1-1; the match to TRBD1 covers 8 bases. This CDR3 region has 14 residues. J lost 3 bases, V lost 8 bases, and 8 bases had no gene match. Germline CDR1 reads MNHEY; CDR2 reads SVGAGI. CDR3 sequence: CASVKGQVDTEAFF. The CDR3 DNA follows: TGTGCCAGCGTCAAGGGACAGGTAGACACTGAAGCTTTCTTT.

Only one count was recorded for this clone. The chain employs TRBV7-2 and TRBJ1-2; D is uncertain. The germline V gene encodes CDR1 SGHTA and CDR2 FQGNSA. Trimming left V 1 base short and J 7 bases short, with 10 bases between. The CDR3 runs to 13 residues. The CDR3 DNA is TGTGCCAGCAGCTTAGTTCGGTCTCCTGGCTACACCTTC. It specifies CASSLVRSPGYTF.

The V and J genes are TRBV29-1 and TRBJ2-3; tentatively, D is TRBD2 (6 bases). The CDR3 is 23 residues long. Germline V gene lookup returns CDR1 SQVTM and CDR2 ANQGSEA. Trimming took 4 bases from V and 2 from J, leaving 40 bases between them. CDR3 nucleotides: TGCAGCGTTGCGCCCCGCCCTCGGTCGGCTAGCGACGTTCGGAGCTTCGTCACAGATACGCAGTATTTT. It yields the protein CSVAPRPRSASDVRSFVTDTQYF.

V and J are TRBV2 and TRBJ1-5, with unresolved D. Germline CDR1 is SNHLY and CDR2 is FYNNEI. V gave up 4 bases and J gave up 0 bases, with 7 bases separating them. The CDR3 length is 14 residues. The CDR3 spells CASSVRVSNQPQHF. The CDR3, as DNA: TGTGCCAGCAGTGTCCGGGTTAGCAATCAGCCCCAGCATTTT.

The V call is TRBV29-1, the J call TRBJ1-2; D perhaps matches TRBD1 (5 bases). Trimming cost V 6 bases and J 4 bases, with 18 bases left between them. Germline V CDR1 and CDR2: SQVTM, ANQGSEA. The CDR3 covers 14 residues. CDR3 bases: TGCAGCGTGTCCGGGACTTCTAACGGCTATGGCTACACCTTC. Encoded protein: CSVSGTSNGYGYTF.

The chain combines TRBV30 with TRBJ2-3; 10 nucleotides line up with TRBD2. This CDR3 has 16 residues. The trim removed 2 bases at V and 2 bases at J, leaving 7 bases unmatched. CDR1 GTSNPN and CDR2 SVGIG come from the germline V gene (reference sequence). The CDR3, as DNA: TGTGCCTGGAGTCACGCTAGCGGGAGTATCACAGATACGCAGTATTTT. It encodes CAWSHASGSITDTQYF.

As concerns this clone: The same CDR3 arises from other DNA sequences in this sample as well. The chain is built from TRBV28 and TRBJ2-6; tentatively, D is TRBD1 (5 bases). The CDR3 runs to 15 residues. Between the trimmed V and J ends, which lost 8 bases and 0 bases, there was a span of 11 bases. Germline V gene data show CDR1 as MDHEN and CDR2 as SYDVKM. CDR3 in amino acids: CASSPDSSGANVLTF. The CDR3 region has the DNA TGTGCCAGCTCCCCCGACAGCTCTGGGGCCAACGTCCTGACTTTC.

J is TRBJ2-3 and V is TRBV7-3; tentative D call: TRBD2 (6 bases). Trimming removed 1 base at V and 0 bases at J, with 11 bases between. The CDR3 is 16 amino acids. CDR1 is SGHTA, CDR2 FQGTGA, per germline. CDR3 nucleotide sequence: TGTGCCAGCAGCTTAAAAGTAGCGGCTAGCACAGATACGCAGTATTTT. Protein: CASSLKVAASTDTQYF.

V and J are TRBV6-5 and TRBJ2-5, with D tentatively TRBD1 (6 bases). Per the germline V gene, CDR1 is MNHEY and CDR2 is SVGAGI. V was clipped by 4 bases and J by 6 bases, with 15 bases between them. The CDR3 consists of 14 residues. The CDR3 loop reads CASSSDLGAKTQYF. CDR3 nucleotides: TGTGCCAGCAGTTCCGACTTGGGGGCAAAGACCCAGTACTTC.

V is TRBV19 and J is TRBJ1-2, with a weak D call TRBD1 (6 bases). The CDR3 covers 13 residues. CDR1 is LNHDA, CDR2 SQIVND, per germline (reference sequence). The V and J ends lost 5 bases and 4 bases respectively, with 11 bases between them. The CDR3 loop reads CASSLTGTYGYTF. In DNA form, the CDR3 reads TGTGCCAGTAGTCTAACAGGGACCTATGGCTACACCTTC.

This clone was observed a handful of times. This sequence joins TRBV29-1 and TRBJ1-1; the D gene is possibly TRBD1 (5 bases). The CDR3 covers 13 residues. V shed 6 bases and J shed 0 bases, with 11 bases lying between them. The germline V gene encodes CDR1 SQVTM and CDR2 ANQGSEA. CDR3 residues: CSVLTVMNTEAFF. The CDR3 nucleotides are TGCAGCGTCTTGACAGTCATGAACACTGAAGCTTTCTTT.

The chain is built from TRBV5-4 and TRBJ2-2, with TRBD1 as a possible D gene (6 bases). The germline V gene encodes CDR1 SGHNT and CDR2 YYREEE (reference sequence). The V end was cut by 1 base, the J end by 6 bases, with 10 bases between. The CDR3 is 14 amino acids. CDR3: CASSLFAGAGELFF. DNA for the CDR3: TGTGCCAGCAGCTTGTTTGCAGGGGCCGGGGAGCTGTTTTTT.

The chain employs TRBV7-9 and TRBJ1-2, with D possibly being TRBD1 (6 bases). Trimming took off 5 bases at V and 2 bases at J, with 12 bases between the two ends. This CDR3 contains 14 residues. CDR1 and CDR2 (germline): SEHNR, FQNEAQ (reference sequence). In nucleotides, the CDR3 is TGTGCCAGCAGCCAAGAGGACAGCAACTATGGCTACACCTTC. It is translated as CASSQEDSNYGYTF.

This clone was counted a few times. V usage is TRBV6-6 and J usage is TRBJ2-7; D gene unclear. With 5 bases removed from V and 2 bases from J, the gap between germline ends came to 10 bases. The germline V gene encodes CDR1 MNHNY and CDR2 SVGAGI (reference sequence). The CDR3 has 13 amino acids. Here the CDR3 reads CASSPLTAYEQYF. For the CDR3, the DNA is TGTGCCAGCAGTCCCCTTACAGCCTACGAGCAGTACTTC.

The chain links TRBV11-2 to TRBJ2-7; 10 bases are shared with TRBD2. There are 16 residues in the CDR3. CDR1 SGHAT and CDR2 FQNNGV come from the germline V gene. After removal of 1 base from V and 9 bases from J, the junction contained 12 bases not matched to a gene. The CDR3 reads CASSLVLSGGAGGQYF. The CDR3 coding sequence is TGTGCCAGCAGCTTAGTCTTGAGCGGGGGGGCCGGAGGGCAGTACTTC.